What follows are 26 T cell receptor beta chains derived from one specimen sequenced in a study of graft-versus-host responses after intestinal transplantation. Libraries were prepared by immunoSEQ multiplex PCR; TCRdb keeps only in-frame clonotypes and omits some of them. Of around 100,000 clones listed, 90% to 95% are singletons. The antigens of these receptors remain unknown. The sample in question was unstimulated CD8+ T cells sorted from spleen or lymph node cells, obtained before intestinal transplant. The origin of the receptors is a human donor who received an intestinal transplant.

This sequence joins TRBV10-3 and TRBJ2-2, with 9 bases identical to TRBD2. The CDR3 has 14 residues. CDR1 is ENHRY and CDR2 is SYGVKD in the germline V gene. V shed 8 bases, J shed 7 bases, and the junction held 8 bases outside the gene matches. CDR3 bases: TGTGCCATCGGATCCGGGACTAGCAGCGGGGAGCTGTTTTTT. Protein: CAIGSGTSSGELFF.

V is TRBV19 and J is TRBJ1-1, with D uncertain. Trimming shortened V by 2 bases and J by 6 bases, and 10 bases separated the two germline ends. CDR3 length equals 13 residues. Per germline, CDR1 LNHDA and CDR2 SQIVND (reference sequence). This chain's CDR3 is CASSITTGAEAFF. The CDR3 DNA follows: TGTGCCAGTAGTATAACCACGGGCGCTGAAGCTTTCTTT.

V is TRBV4-1 and J is TRBJ1-3; 8 bases map to TRBD1. The CDR3 is 16 residues long. Germline loops: CDR1 MGHRA, CDR2 YSYEKL. The junction had 7 bases not matched to a gene; V was cut back by 4 bases and J by 2 bases. The CDR3 protein is CASSPSDRGPGNTIYF. In DNA, the CDR3 is TGCGCCAGCAGCCCCAGCGACAGGGGCCCTGGAAACACCATATATTTT.

The chain joins TRBV4-1 to TRBJ2-7; D gene uncertain. This CDR3 is built from 14 residues. Trimming took off 3 bases at V and 0 bases at J, with 9 bases between the two ends. Germline values: CDR1 MGHRA, CDR2 YSYEKL. Here the CDR3 DNA reads TGCGCCAGCAGCCAGGGCCTCAACTCCTACGAGCAGTACTTC. It translates to CASSQGLNSYEQYF.

V usage is TRBV6-5 and J usage is TRBJ1-2, with 7 bases fitting TRBD1. Germline assignment: CDR1 MNHEY and CDR2 SVGAGI. This CDR3 spans 12 amino acids. Unmatched junction bases numbered 4, after V lost 10 bases and J lost 2 bases. The CDR3 sequence is CATHRGNYGYTF. CDR3 sequence (DNA): TGTGCCACCCACAGGGGCAACTATGGCTACACCTTC.

The sample holds one count of this clone. V usage is TRBV5-8 and J usage is TRBJ2-7; possibly TRBD2 for D (5 bases). Germline V lookup: CDR1 SGHTS, CDR2 YDEGEE. The CDR3 covers 16 residues. Deletions cut 4 bases from V and 0 bases from J, with 17 bases between. The CDR3 loop reads CASSGGGEDYSYEQYF. For the CDR3, the DNA is TGTGCCAGCAGCGGAGGTGGGGAAGATTACTCCTACGAGCAGTACTTC.

V gene TRBV2 combines with J gene TRBJ2-7, with 9 bases lining up with TRBD2. This CDR3 comprises 16 residues. V gave up 4 bases and J gave up 5 bases; unmatched junction bases: 12. Looked up from germline, CDR1 is SNHLY and CDR2 is FYNNEI. As DNA, the CDR3 is TGTGCCAGCAGTGGACGGGTTGCGGGGGGGCCCGACGAGCAGTACTTC. It translates to CASSGRVAGGPDEQYF.

This clone was recorded only once. The V call is TRBV11-2, the J call TRBJ1-3; perhaps TRBD1 as D (5 bases). V was trimmed by 1 base and J by 3 bases, leaving 7 bases between them. CDR3 length: 14 residues. Germline values: CDR1 SGHAT, CDR2 FQNNGV. The CDR3 DNA follows: TGTGCCAGCAGCTTAGCAGGGTTTGGAAACACCATATATTTT. This translates into CASSLAGFGNTIYF.

The gene calls are TRBV25-1 and TRBJ2-1, with 10 positions matching TRBD2. V lost 4 bases and J lost 2; bases outside the gene matches: 5. The germline gives CDR1 MGHDK, CDR2 SYGVNS. The CDR3 is 16 amino acids. The CDR3: CASSVASGGAYNEQFF. The CDR3 DNA reads as TGTGCCAGCAGTGTGGCTAGCGGGGGCGCCTACAATGAGCAGTTCTTC.

The chain recombines TRBV11-2 with TRBJ2-5; D is possibly TRBD1 or TRBD2 (6 bases each). The CDR3 loop spans 16 amino acids. CDR1 and CDR2 (germline): SGHAT, FQNNGV. Trimming removed 5 bases at V and 5 bases at J, with 21 bases between. The CDR3 DNA is TGTGCCAGCAGCCCGGAGGACGGGGGCGCGGTGGAGACCCAGTACTTC. As protein: CASSPEDGGAVETQYF.

V gene TRBV6-5 combines with J gene TRBJ2-2; 12 nucleotides align to TRBD2. This CDR3 is built from 15 residues. Losses at the gene ends were 4 bases for V and 7 bases for J; bases not matched to a gene: 4. Germline values: CDR1 MNHEY, CDR2 SVGAGI. The CDR3 DNA sequence: TGTGCCAGCAGTTTGGCTAGCGGGGGGGACGGGGAGCTGTTTTTT. This codes for CASSLASGGDGELFF.

This chain uses TRBV16 with TRBJ1-3; D uncertain. Germline CDR1 and CDR2: KGHSY and FQNENV. Deletions cut 1 base from V and 8 bases from J, with 9 bases between. This CDR3 is 13 amino acids long. The CDR3 DNA is TGTGCCAGCAGCCAATTTATGTCGGACACCATATATTTT. As protein: CASSQFMSDTIYF.

The chain employs TRBV6-6 and TRBJ2-3; TRBD1 matches 8 bases. CDR3 length: 16 residues. Germline assignment: CDR1 MNHNY and CDR2 SVGAGI (reference sequence). Unmatched junction bases numbered 4, after V lost 2 bases and J lost 0 bases. The CDR3 reads CASSYPTGASTDTQYF. The CDR3 DNA reads TGTGCCAGCAGTTACCCGACAGGGGCTAGCACAGATACGCAGTATTTT.

The V and J genes are TRBV4-1 and TRBJ1-1; D gene uncertain. CDR1 MGHRA and CDR2 YSYEKL come from the germline V gene. CDR3 length equals 17 residues. Trimming shortened V by 3 bases and J by 5 bases, and 22 bases separated the two germline ends. The CDR3 DNA reads as TGCGCCAGCAGCCATATCCGTGGAGTCTCACCGGGGACTGAAGCTTTCTTT. It is translated as CASSHIRGVSPGTEAFF.

This clone showed up just once. The chain employs TRBV7-9 and TRBJ1-4, with D maybe TRBD1 (5 bases). Germline V gene lookup returns CDR1 SEHNR and CDR2 FQNEAQ (reference sequence). This CDR3 has 15 residues. The V gene lost 5 bases and the J gene lost 10 bases, with 20 bases spanning the gap. CDR3 protein: CASSPPGGGGGKLFF. In DNA, the CDR3 is TGTGCCAGCAGCCCCCCGGGCGGGGGGGGAGGAAAACTGTTTTTT.

This chain connects TRBV2 to TRBJ1-4; D unclear. The CDR3 length is 10 residues. Per the germline V gene, CDR1 is SNHLY and CDR2 is FYNNEI. V was shortened by 5 bases and J by 14 bases, with 9 bases between the two germline ends. The CDR3 loop reads CASSRDQLFF. In nucleotides, the CDR3 is TGTGCCAGCAGTAGGGATCAGCTGTTTTTT.

The genes are TRBV5-8 and TRBJ2-1; TRBD2 aligns across 14 bases. J gave up 10 bases and V 0 bases, and 0 bases lay outside the gene matches. Germline values: CDR1 SGHTS, CDR2 YDEGEE. This CDR3 is 14 amino acids long. CDR3: CASSLGLAGGEQFF. In DNA form, the CDR3 reads TGTGCCAGCAGCTTGGGACTAGCGGGGGGGGAGCAGTTCTTC.

The genes are TRBV2 and TRBJ2-3; 7 bases agree with TRBD2. Germline CDR1 reads SNHLY; CDR2 reads FYNNEI. This CDR3 is built from 15 residues. Trimming removed 3 bases from V and 3 bases from J; junction bases left unmatched: 6. The CDR3 loop reads CASSDPSGPTDTQYF. CDR3 sequence (DNA): TGTGCCAGCAGTGACCCTAGCGGACCTACAGATACGCAGTATTTT.

The chain uses TRBV19 and TRBJ2-1, with 8 bases that match TRBD1. The CDR3 runs 14 residues. Germline V gene lookup returns CDR1 LNHDA and CDR2 SQIVND (reference sequence). After removal of 5 bases from V and 7 bases from J, the junction contained 7 bases not matched to a gene. Here the CDR3 reads CASSSGTGGNEQFF. The CDR3 nucleotides are TGTGCCAGTAGTTCCGGGACAGGTGGTAATGAGCAGTTCTTC.

V and J are TRBV6-5 and TRBJ2-7; the match to TRBD2 covers 8 bases. The CDR3 runs 16 residues. J gave up 4 bases and V 0 bases, and 8 bases lay outside the gene matches. Germline lookup yields CDR1 MNHEY and CDR2 SVGAGI. The CDR3 sequence: CASSYSLAGGPYEQYF. The CDR3 region has the DNA TGTGCCAGCAGTTACTCCCTCGCGGGGGGACCTTACGAGCAGTACTTC.

This chain links TRBV18 with TRBJ2-2, with D hard to call. Looked up from germline, CDR1 is KGHSH and CDR2 is LQKENI. There are 15 residues in the CDR3. V dropped 1 base and J dropped 3 bases, with 9 bases sitting between them. CDR3 in amino acids: CASSPLDPDTGELFF. As DNA, the CDR3 is TGTGCCAGCTCACCACTGGATCCGGACACCGGGGAGCTGTTTTTT.

This chain links TRBV7-9 with TRBJ2-5; 8 bases fit TRBD1. Germline V gene data show CDR1 as SEHNR and CDR2 as FQNEAQ (reference sequence). J gave up 2 bases and V 5 bases, and 7 bases lay outside the gene matches. The CDR3 contains 15 residues. The CDR3 reads CASSPEYRGQETQYF. DNA for the CDR3: TGTGCCAGCAGCCCGGAGTACAGGGGGCAAGAGACCCAGTACTTC.

The chain is built from TRBV6-4 and TRBJ1-5, with D hard to call. Germline-derived CDR1 and CDR2 are MRHNA and SNTAGT. Trimming stripped 2 bases from V and 4 bases from J, with 9 bases between. The CDR3 is 14 residues long. DNA of the CDR3: TGTGCCAGCAGTGACAGGGAGGGAAATCAGCCCCAGCATTTT. It specifies CASSDREGNQPQHF.

V usage is TRBV19 and J usage is TRBJ1-1; 8 bases agree with TRBD1. This CDR3 has 13 residues. The V gene's germline CDR1 is LNHDA and CDR2 SQIVND (reference sequence). V was clipped by 11 bases and J by 2 bases; unmatched bases: 7. The CDR3 DNA follows: TGTGCCTCAGGGGGCGGGCTCAACACTGAAGCTTTCTTT. This encodes CASGGGLNTEAFF.

This chain joins TRBV30 and TRBJ1-5; D not certain. V lost 3 bases, J lost 4 bases, and 10 bases lay in between. The germline CDR1 and CDR2 sequences are GTSNPN and SVGIG (reference sequence). CDR3 length equals 13 residues. The CDR3 region has the DNA TGTGCCTGGAGCGGGAACTTAAATCAGCCCCAGCATTTT. Translated, it gives CAWSGNLNQPQHF.

This chain links TRBV7-8 with TRBJ1-5; D not certain. V lost 3 bases and J lost 5, with 8 bases in between. The CDR3 runs to 13 residues. Per germline, CDR1 SGHVS and CDR2 FQNEAQ. CDR3 region: CASSFQSDQPQHF. In DNA, the CDR3 is TGTGCCAGCAGCTTTCAATCGGATCAGCCCCAGCATTTT.